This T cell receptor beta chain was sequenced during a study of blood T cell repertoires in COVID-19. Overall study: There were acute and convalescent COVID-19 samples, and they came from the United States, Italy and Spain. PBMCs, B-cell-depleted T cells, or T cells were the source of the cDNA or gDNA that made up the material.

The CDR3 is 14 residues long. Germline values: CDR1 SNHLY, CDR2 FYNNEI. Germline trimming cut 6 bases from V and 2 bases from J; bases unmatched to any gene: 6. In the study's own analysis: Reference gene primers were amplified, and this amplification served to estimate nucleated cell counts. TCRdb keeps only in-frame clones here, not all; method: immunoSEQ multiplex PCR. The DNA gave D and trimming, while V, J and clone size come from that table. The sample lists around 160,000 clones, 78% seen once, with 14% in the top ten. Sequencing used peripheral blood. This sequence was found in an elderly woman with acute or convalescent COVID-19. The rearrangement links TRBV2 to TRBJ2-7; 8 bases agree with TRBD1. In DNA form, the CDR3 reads TGTGCCAGCAGAAAAGACAGGGGCCCCTACGAGCAGTACTTC. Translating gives CASRKDRGPYEQYF. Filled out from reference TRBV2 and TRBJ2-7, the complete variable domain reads EPEVTQTPSHQVTQMGQEVILRCVPISNHLYFYWYRQILGQKVEFLVSFYNNEISEKSEIFDDQFSVERPDGSNFTLKIRSTKLEDSAMYFCASRKDRGPYEQYFGPGTRLTVT.